The clone carrying this T cell receptor (beta chain) has a handful of counts. This specimen belongs to a study of blood T cell repertoires in COVID-19. Background on the study: In each case, the material was cDNA or gDNA derived from T cells, B-cell-depleted T cells, or PBMCs.

TCRdb's table, derived via immunoSEQ multiplex PCR, lists solely in-frame clones and lacks some. The table lists about 270,000 clones, roughly 86% of them singletons, with under 3% in the top ten. Among Cohort 3 donors, those recovered had two negative PCRs, clearance, or symptom resolution. The length of the CDR3 is 12 residues. Germline CDR1 and CDR2: SGHVS and FQNEAQ. Trimming removed 5 bases from V and 11 bases from J; junction bases left unmatched: 5. The V call is TRBV7-8, the J call TRBJ1-5, with 8 bases identical to TRBD1. The sequenced sample was PBMCs or T cells enriched from blood (not recorded which). The sequence was collected from a woman aged 18-29 years who had recovered from COVID-19. The CDR3 DNA follows: TGTGCCAGCAGCCTCGACAGGGGCTCCCAGCATTTT. It translates to CASSLDRGSQHF.